What follows are 27 T cell receptor beta chains derived from one specimen sequenced in a study of blood T cell repertoires in COVID-19. Generated by immunoSEQ multiplex PCR, the TCRdb table keeps only in-frame clones and is missing some. The sample carries 130,000 or so clones, around nine tenths recorded once. Sequencing used peripheral blood. The receptors come from a woman between 70 and 85 years old with COVID-19, enrolled during active disease.

The chain carries TRBV2 and TRBJ1-2; 9 positions agree with TRBD1. Germline loops: CDR1 SNHLY, CDR2 FYNNEI. CDR3 length equals 15 residues. Unmatched junction bases numbered 15, after V lost 8 bases and J lost 8 bases. CDR3 bases: TGTGCCAGCCGAAAGACAGGGGGGCCTTTAGAGGGCTACACCTTC. Protein product: CASRKTGGPLEGYTF.

V gene TRBV7-7 combines with J gene TRBJ2-3; D is unclear. V shed 1 base and J shed 0 bases, with 11 bases lying between them. CDR3 size: 16 residues. The germline gives CDR1 SSHAT, CDR2 FNYEAQ (reference sequence). In DNA form, the CDR3 reads TGTGCCAGCAGCTTAGGCGTGCAACCTAGCACAGATACGCAGTATTTT. This translates into CASSLGVQPSTDTQYF. Full variable domain (missing parts from reference TRBV7-7 and TRBJ2-3): GAGVSQSPRYKVTKRGQDVTLRCDPISSHATLYWYQQALGQGPEFLTYFNYEAQPDKSGLPSDRFSAERPEGSISTLTIQRTEQRDSAMYRCASSLGVQPSTDTQYFGPGTRLTVL.

The rearrangement joins TRBV27 to TRBJ1-5, with TRBD1 matching 10 bases. This CDR3 is built from 15 residues. V lost 5 bases to trimming and J lost 3 bases; unmatched junction nucleotides: 4. Per germline, CDR1 MNHEY and CDR2 SMNVEV (reference sequence). The CDR3 loop is CASSRQGAINQPQHF. The DNA of the CDR3 is TGTGCCAGCAGTAGACAGGGGGCTATCAATCAGCCCCAGCATTTT.

This clone was counted a single time. The genes are TRBV20-1 and TRBJ1-1; possibly TRBD1 for D (5 bases). V shed 3 bases and J shed 5 bases, with 13 bases lying between them. The length of the CDR3 is 13 residues. The germline V gene encodes CDR1 DFQATT and CDR2 SNEGSKA (reference sequence). The chain's CDR3 is CSASGGRGTEAFF. CDR3 sequence (DNA): TGCAGTGCTAGTGGAGGCCGGGGGACTGAAGCTTTCTTT.

The J gene is TRBJ2-3, the V gene TRBV5-1; TRBD2 matches 9 bases. Trimming cost V 4 bases and J 5 bases; bases outside gene matches: 8. CDR3 length equals 15 residues. Germline CDR1 SGHRS, CDR2 YFSETQ. The CDR3 DNA reads as TGCGCCAGCAGCGCGGGGGGGCAAGATTTAGATACGCAGTATTTT. Protein product: CASSAGGQDLDTQYF.

The gene calls are TRBV3-1 (or the pseudogene TRBV3-2) and TRBJ2-5; 8 nucleotides agree with TRBD2. V trimming: 8 bases; J trimming: 2 bases; junction bases outside the gene matches: 16. The CDR3 spans 17 residues. The germline V gene encodes CDR1 LGHDT and CDR2 YNNKEL (reference sequence). The DNA for the CDR3 is TGTGCCAGCTCCTTAGGGGGGTTAGCGGGGTATCAAGAGACCCAGTACTTC. Protein sequence: CASSLGGLAGYQETQYF.

This chain joins TRBV18 and TRBJ1-2, with 12 bases that match TRBD1. Looked up from germline, CDR1 is KGHSH and CDR2 is LQKENI. V trimming: 1 base; J trimming: 7 bases; junction bases outside the gene matches: 4. This CDR3 has 15 residues. As DNA, the CDR3 is TGTGCCAGCTCACCACAGGGACAGGGGGCGTTTGGCTACACCTTC. Protein: CASSPQGQGAFGYTF. The full variable domain, rest sourced from reference TRBV18 and TRBJ1-2, is NAGVMQNPRHLVRRRGQEARLRCSPMKGHSHVYWYRQLPEEGLKFMVYLQKENIIDESGMPKERFSAEFPKEGPSILRIQQVVRGDSAAYFCASSPQGQGAFGYTFGSGTRLTVV.

CDR3 region: CATRLGDSGANVLTF. In nucleotides, the CDR3 is TGTGCCACCAGGCTAGGGGACTCTGGGGCCAACGTCCTGACTTTC. The rearrangement uses TRBV15 and TRBJ2-6; D may be TRBD1 (5 bases). The germline CDR1 and CDR2 sequences are LNHNV and YYDKDF (reference sequence). The CDR3 totals 15 residues. V lost 6 bases to trimming and J lost 0 bases, with 9 bases between them.

The chain is built from TRBV2 and TRBJ1-1; no clear D. The CDR3 is made up of 13 amino acids. V was cut by 6 bases and J by 2 bases, with 10 bases left in between. Looked up from germline, CDR1 is SNHLY and CDR2 is FYNNEI. The CDR3 here is CASRTRDNTEAFF. The CDR3 DNA sequence: TGTGCCAGCAGGACCCGGGATAACACTGAAGCTTTCTTT.

With respect to this clone: In the same sample, other DNA sequences code for this CDR3. The V gene is TRBV11-3, the J gene TRBJ2-7, with a weak D call TRBD2 (5 bases). Germline CDR1 reads SGHNT; CDR2 reads YENEEA. Trimming removed 3 bases at V and 0 bases at J, with 6 bases between. The CDR3 contains 13 residues. CDR3 sequence reads: CASSLRASYEQYF. The CDR3 DNA is TGTGCCAGCAGCTTGCGGGCCTCCTACGAGCAGTACTTC.

V usage is TRBV6-5 and J usage is TRBJ2-5, with 9 bases identical to TRBD1. This CDR3 is built from 15 residues. CDR1 MNHEY and CDR2 SVGAGI come from the germline V gene. With 8 bases clipped from V and 5 bases from J, the junction kept 12 bases outside the gene matches. CDR3 loop: CASHSPGQGYETQYF. The CDR3 coding sequence is TGTGCCAGCCATTCACCGGGACAGGGTTACGAGACCCAGTACTTC.

The chain joins TRBV5-1 to TRBJ2-7, with D perhaps matching TRBD2 (6 bases). Trimming removed 7 bases from V and 4 bases from J, with 18 bases in between. The CDR3 loop spans 14 amino acids. CDR1 is SGHRS and CDR2 is YFSETQ in the germline V gene. CDR3 in amino acids: CASSPGGGEYEQYF. The CDR3 nucleotides read TGCGCCAGCTCCCCTGGAGGCGGGGAATACGAGCAGTACTTC.

This clone was seen only once. The gene calls are TRBV19 and TRBJ2-1; weak D call: TRBD2 (7 bases). Germline lookup yields CDR1 LNHDA and CDR2 SQIVND (reference sequence). Trimming took off 8 bases at V and 1 base at J, with 18 bases between the two ends. The CDR3 length is 16 residues. In DNA form, the CDR3 reads TGTGCCAGTCGCGGGGGCCTAGCGGTTTCCTACAATGAGCAGTTCTTC. Translation: CASRGGLAVSYNEQFF. The whole variable domain, filled in from reference TRBV19 and TRBJ2-1, reads DGGITQSPKYLFRKEGQNVTLSCEQNLNHDAMYWYRQDPGQGLRLIYYSQIVNDFQKGDIAEGYSVSREKKESFPLTVTSAQKNPTAFYLCASRGGLAVSYNEQFFGPGTRLTVL.

The V and J genes are TRBV7-3 and TRBJ2-1; 14 bases agree with TRBD2. CDR3 length: 24 amino acids. V lost 1 base, J lost 1 base, and 21 bases stayed unmatched. CDR1 and CDR2 from the germline V gene are SGHTA and FQGTGA. The CDR3 protein is CASSLNIFTGKGLAGVSSYNEQFF. The CDR3 nucleotides read TGTGCCAGCAGCTTAAATATTTTTACAGGGAAGGGACTAGCGGGGGTTTCTTCCTACAATGAGCAGTTCTTC.

V is TRBV2 and J is TRBJ1-1; 9 bases agree with TRBD1. Per the germline V gene, CDR1 is SNHLY and CDR2 is FYNNEI. The CDR3 consists of 16 residues. V shed 2 bases and J 6 bases; nucleotides not matched to a gene: 10. In DNA form, the CDR3 reads TGTGCCAGCAGTGAATCCCGGGACAGGGTGACAGCTGAAGCTTTCTTT. As protein: CASSESRDRVTAEAFF.

The chain has TRBV6-5 and TRBJ1-1; perhaps TRBD1 as D (5 bases). Per the germline V gene, CDR1 is MNHEY and CDR2 is SVGAGI. The CDR3 has 14 residues. V was clipped by 7 bases and J by 11 bases, with 23 bases between them. The CDR3 loop reads CASTQGGFRHKAFF. The CDR3 DNA reads TGTGCCAGCACTCAGGGAGGTTTTCGACATAAGGCTTTCTTT.

The chain uses TRBV28 and TRBJ1-5; D is possibly TRBD1 (6 bases). V was pared by 2 bases and J by 1 base, with 12 bases between. The CDR3 is made up of 16 amino acids. Germline lookup yields CDR1 MDHEN and CDR2 SYDVKM. The DNA for the CDR3 is TGTGCCAGCAGTTTAAGGGGCAGGGGCAGCAATCAGCCCCAGCATTTT. It specifies CASSLRGRGSNQPQHF.

The chain has TRBV20-1 and TRBJ2-1, with D unclear. The CDR3 is 10 residues long. Deletions cut 4 bases from V and 8 bases from J, with 6 bases between. The V gene's germline CDR1 is DFQATT and CDR2 SNEGSKA (reference sequence). The CDR3 DNA follows: TGCAGTGCTATGCGCTATGAGCAGTTCTTC. Its protein is CSAMRYEQFF.

The V gene is TRBV7-2, the J gene TRBJ2-5; 8 nucleotides line up with TRBD2. CDR1 is SGHTA and CDR2 is FQGNSA in the germline V gene. The length of the CDR3 is 18 residues. The V gene end was trimmed by 5 bases and the J gene end by 0 bases; junction bases not matched to a gene: 14. CDR3 bases: TGTGCCAGCAGCAGTCGCCCTTTGGGCGGGGGGAACCAAGAGACCCAGTACTTC. This encodes CASSSRPLGGGNQETQYF.

The genes are TRBV19 and TRBJ1-2; D is perhaps TRBD1 (5 bases). The V end lost 11 bases, the J end lost 5 bases, and 12 bases lay between the germline ends. The CDR3 extends over 11 amino acids. From germline, CDR1 is LNHDA and CDR2 SQIVND (reference sequence). The DNA of the CDR3 is TGTGCCGTCGGGGGGGGGTATGGCTACACCTTC. This translates into CAVGGGYGYTF.

The chain carries TRBV6-4 and TRBJ1-2, with TRBD1 matching over 8 bases. The germline V gene has CDR1 MRHNA and CDR2 SNTAGT. The V segment lost 5 bases and the J segment 4 bases; nucleotides outside the gene matches: 9. The length of the CDR3 is 15 residues. CDR3 in DNA: TGTGCCAGCAGTACAGGGGGGACTCTCTCCTATGGCTACACCTTC. Translating gives CASSTGGTLSYGYTF.

This clone was seen more than once but under ten times. The chain couples TRBV2 to TRBJ2-2, with TRBD2 matching over 10 bases. Germline CDR1 and CDR2: SNHLY and FYNNEI. The trim removed 4 bases at V and 4 bases at J, leaving 9 bases unmatched. The CDR3 runs to 17 residues. CDR3 DNA sequence: TGTGCCAGCAGTGTGGGGACTAGCGATAAGTTCACCGGGGAGCTGTTTTTT. It is translated as CASSVGTSDKFTGELFF.

This rearrangement joins TRBV28 to TRBJ2-7; D is unresolved. This CDR3 is 12 amino acids long. Germline values: CDR1 MDHEN, CDR2 SYDVKM. V was clipped by 2 bases and J by 3 bases, with 5 bases between them. The CDR3 sequence: CASSLANYEQYF. The CDR3 coding sequence is TGTGCCAGCAGTTTAGCGAACTACGAGCAGTACTTC. Filled out from reference TRBV28 and TRBJ2-7, the complete variable domain reads DVKVTQSSRYLVKRTGEKVFLECVQDMDHENMFWYRQDPGLGLRLIYFSYDVKMKEKGDIPEGYSVSREKKERFSLILESASTNQTSMYLCASSLANYEQYFGPGTRLTVT.

The J gene is TRBJ2-1, the V gene TRBV6-5; D unresolved. V lost 2 bases and J 9 bases, leaving 8 bases between the germline ends. The CDR3 has 12 residues. The V gene's germline CDR1 is MNHEY and CDR2 SVGAGI. The CDR3 is CASSYTESEQFF. Here the CDR3 DNA reads TGTGCCAGCAGTTACACGGAGAGTGAGCAGTTCTTC.

This chain connects TRBV7-2 to TRBJ1-3, with D possibly TRBD1 on 5 matching bases. The CDR3 loop spans 15 amino acids. Germline V gene data show CDR1 as SGHTA and CDR2 as FQGNSA. Trimming took off 2 bases at V and 4 bases at J, with 12 bases between the two ends. The CDR3 sequence: CASSLLRGSGNTIYF. The CDR3 coding sequence is TGTGCCAGCAGCTTACTCCGGGGGTCCGGAAACACCATATATTTT. The complete variable domain, with remaining parts taken from reference TRBV7-2 and TRBJ1-3, reads GAGVSQSPSNKVTEKGKDVELRCDPISGHTALYWYRQSLGQGLEFLIYFQGNSAPDKSGLPSDRFSAERTGGSVSTLTIQRTQQEDSAVYLCASSLLRGSGNTIYFGEGSWLTVV.

This clone appeared once. This rearrangement joins TRBV18 to TRBJ2-1, with 9 bases lining up with TRBD2. CDR1 and CDR2 (germline): KGHSH, LQKENI. The CDR3 covers 16 residues. The ends lost 6 bases at V and 1 base at J; junction bases unmatched: 7. For the CDR3, the DNA is TGTGCCAGCTCGTTAATGGCGGGGGGGTCCTACAATGAGCAGTTCTTC. It yields the protein CASSLMAGGSYNEQFF.

The rearrangement joins TRBV6-2 or TRBV6-3 to TRBJ2-2, with no clear D. Germline CDR1 reads MNHEY; CDR2 reads SVGEGT. CDR3 length: 14 amino acids. The V end lost 7 bases, the J end lost 3 bases, and 12 bases lay between the germline ends. CDR3 DNA sequence: TGTGCCAGCACCCCAACGGGTGACACCGGGGAGCTGTTTTTT. It is translated as CASTPTGDTGELFF.